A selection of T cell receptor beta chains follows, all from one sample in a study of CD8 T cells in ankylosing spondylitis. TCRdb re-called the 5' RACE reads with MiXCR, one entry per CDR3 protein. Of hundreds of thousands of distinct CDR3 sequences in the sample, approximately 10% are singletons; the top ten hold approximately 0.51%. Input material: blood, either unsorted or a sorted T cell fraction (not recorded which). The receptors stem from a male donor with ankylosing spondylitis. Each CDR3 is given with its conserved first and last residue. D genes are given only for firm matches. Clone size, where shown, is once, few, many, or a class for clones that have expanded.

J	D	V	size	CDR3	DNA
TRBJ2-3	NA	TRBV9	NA	CASSVPGLDTQYF	TGTGCCAGCAGCGTCCCCGGCCTAGATACGCAGTATTTT
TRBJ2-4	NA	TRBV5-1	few	CASSPRAYGTKNIQYF	TGCGCCAGCAGCCCCCGGGCGTATGGGACCAAAAACATTCAGTACTTC
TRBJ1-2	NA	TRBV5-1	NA	CASSSNDLNYGYTF	TGCGCCAGCAGCTCGAACGACTTGAACTATGGCTACACCTTC
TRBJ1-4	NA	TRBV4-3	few	CASSQGTRHEKLFF	TGCGCCAGCAGCCAAGGGACAAGACATGAAAAACTGTTTTTT
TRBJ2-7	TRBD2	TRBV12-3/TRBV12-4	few	CASSFWGGEQYF	TGTGCCAGCAGTTTTTGGGGGGGGGAGCAGTACTTC
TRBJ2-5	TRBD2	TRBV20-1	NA	CSATRTSGRAVETQYF	TGCAGTGCGACTAGGACTAGCGGGAGGGCCGTTGAGACCCAGTACTTC
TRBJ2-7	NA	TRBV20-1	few	CSARGIDEQYF	TGCAGTGCTAGGGGGATCGACGAGCAGTACTTC
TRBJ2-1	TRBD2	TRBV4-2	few	CASSRRTLSTGLASYEQFF	TGTGCCAGCAGCCGGAGGACACTATCAACGGGACTAGCTTCATACGAGCAGTTCTTC
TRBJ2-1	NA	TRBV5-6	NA	CASSLGPPSVEQFF	TGTGCCAGCAGCCTGGGACCTCCGTCCGTCGAACAGTTCTTC
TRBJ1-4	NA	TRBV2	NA	CATSRGTNEKLFF	TGTGCCACCTCTAGAGGAACTAATGAAAAACTGTTTTTT
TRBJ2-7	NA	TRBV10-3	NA	CAITGSSYEQYF	TGTGCCATCACGGGCTCATCCTACGAGCAGTACTTC
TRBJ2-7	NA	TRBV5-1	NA	CASSFQRDSQALRDEQYF	TGCGCCAGCAGCTTTCAGAGAGACTCACAGGCCCTAAGAGACGAGCAGTACTTC
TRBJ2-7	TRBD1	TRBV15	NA	CATSGSDRKVVF	TGTGCCACCAGCGGCTCGGACAGGAAGGTGGTCTTC
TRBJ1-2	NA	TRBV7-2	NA	CASSLTGLEHYGYTF	TGTGCCAGCAGCTTAACAGGGCTTGAACACTATGGCTACACCTTC
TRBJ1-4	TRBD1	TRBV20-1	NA	CSARDGAGTGEKLFF	TGCAGTGCTAGAGATGGGGCCGGGACAGGCGAAAAACTGTTTTTT
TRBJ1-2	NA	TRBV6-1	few	CASSLNGQGSYYGYTF	TGTGCCAGCAGTCTTAATGGTCAGGGGTCCTACTATGGCTACACCTTC
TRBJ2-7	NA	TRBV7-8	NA	CASSLVSRGEIYF	TGTGCCAGCAGCTTAGTATCAAGGGGGGAAATCTACTTC
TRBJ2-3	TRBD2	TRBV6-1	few	CASTWTSGVPLQYF	TGTGCCAGCACCTGGACTAGCGGTGTCCCCTTGCAGTATTTT
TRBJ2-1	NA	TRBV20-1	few	CSASDGSPPYNEQFF	TGCAGTGCTAGTGACGGCTCCCCACCCTACAATGAGCAGTTCTTC
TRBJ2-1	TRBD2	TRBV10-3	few	CAITGGLGIDNEQFF	TGTGCCATCACGGGAGGGTTAGGGATCGACAATGAGCAGTTCTTC
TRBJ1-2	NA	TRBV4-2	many	CASSQGLSGYTF	TGTGCCAGCAGCCAAGGTCTTTCTGGCTACACCTTC
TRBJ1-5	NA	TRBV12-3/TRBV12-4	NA	CASSLGSHSYSNQPQHF	TGTGCCAGCAGTTTAGGATCTCATTCCTATAGCAATCAGCCCCAGCATTTT
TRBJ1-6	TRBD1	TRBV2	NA	CTSTSGRGGSPLHF	TGTACCAGCACGTCCGGCAGGGGGGGTTCACCCCTCCACTTT
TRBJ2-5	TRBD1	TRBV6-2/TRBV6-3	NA	CASMDRVAETQYF	TGTGCCAGCATGGACAGGGTAGCCGAGACCCAGTACTTC
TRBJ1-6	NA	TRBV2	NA	CATQGHEYNSPLHF	TGTGCCACCCAAGGACACGAGTATAATTCACCCCTCCACTTT
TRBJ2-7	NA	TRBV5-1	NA	CASSRSLGFGEQYF	TGCGCCAGCAGCAGATCACTAGGGTTTGGAGAGCAGTACTTC
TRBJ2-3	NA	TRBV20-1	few	CSASELLTSTDTQYF	TGCAGTGCTAGTGAACTTCTAACTAGCACAGATACGCAGTATTTT
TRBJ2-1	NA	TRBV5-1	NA	CASSVSPGLSSYNEQFF	TGCGCCAGCAGCGTATCGCCGGGACTGAGCTCCTACAATGAGCAGTTCTTC
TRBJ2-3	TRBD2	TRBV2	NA	CASTQRAGAGTDTQYF	TGTGCCAGCACCCAGAGGGCGGGAGCGGGTACAGATACGCAGTATTTT
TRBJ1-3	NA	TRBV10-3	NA	CAISVGTGNTIYF	TGTGCCATCAGTGTTGGGACAGGAAACACCATATATTTT
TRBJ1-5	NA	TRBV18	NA	CASSGQYNQPQHF	TGTGCCAGCTCAGGACAGTACAATCAGCCCCAGCATTTT